A single sample is the source of the 32 T cell receptor beta chains below, sequenced in a study of shared clonotypes between healthy human individuals. The data were produced by immunoSEQ multiplex PCR, yet TCRdb's version contains in-frame clones alone and is incomplete. The sample lists roughly 1.5 million clones; 95% to 99% were seen once. The sample consisted of naive CD4+ T cells sorted from blood. The subset: CD45RA+ positively selected. Source of these receptors: a man aged 25-45 years in good health.

The chain combines TRBV5-1 with TRBJ2-3; 11 nucleotides agree with TRBD2. The CDR3 is 15 residues long. Germline lookup yields CDR1 SGHRS and CDR2 YFSETQ. V shed 3 bases and J 7 bases; nucleotides not matched to a gene: 7. CDR3 in DNA: TGCGCCAGCAGCTCGACTAGCGGGGTTTCTAATACGCAGTATTTT. It specifies CASSSTSGVSNTQYF.

CDR3 sequence: CASSLVWTSGTPSYEQYF. The CDR3 coding sequence is TGTGCCAGCAGCTTAGTTTGGACTAGCGGGACTCCATCCTACGAGCAGTACTTC. This chain uses TRBV7-6 with TRBJ2-7, with TRBD2 matching over 12 bases. V lost 1 base and J lost 1; bases outside the gene matches: 8. Germline values: CDR1 SGHVS, CDR2 FNYEAQ. This CDR3 spans 18 amino acids.

The chain carries TRBV18 and TRBJ1-1; D gene uncertain. V was pared by 4 bases and J by 0 bases, with 18 bases between. The germline gives CDR1 KGHSH, CDR2 LQKENI. CDR3 length: 17 residues. Here the CDR3 reads CASSRSSGRNMNTEAFF. The DNA for the CDR3 is TGTGCCAGCTCACGAAGCTCCGGGCGGAACATGAACACTGAAGCTTTCTTT. Full variable domain (outside the CDR3, taken from reference TRBV18 and TRBJ1-1): NAGVMQNPRHLVRRRGQEARLRCSPMKGHSHVYWYRQLPEEGLKFMVYLQKENIIDESGMPKERFSAEFPKEGPSILRIQQVVRGDSAAYFCASSRSSGRNMNTEAFFGQGTRLTVV.

V usage is TRBV5-1 and J usage is TRBJ2-5, with D unclear. The CDR3 extends over 12 amino acids. V lost 4 bases and J lost 5, with 9 bases in between. From germline, CDR1 is SGHRS and CDR2 YFSETQ. CDR3: CASSQNVETQYF. DNA for the CDR3: TGCGCCAGCAGCCAAAATGTGGAGACCCAGTACTTC.

This clone was seen a single time. The junction and the germline gene differ at one end; a read error may be behind it. This chain links TRBV6-5 with TRBJ2-2; D is ambiguous. Per the germline V gene, CDR1 is MNHEY and CDR2 is SVGAGI. This CDR3 spans 12 amino acids. The CDR3 loop is CASRPNIGELFF. The CDR3 DNA reads as TGTGCCAGCAGGCCCAACATCGGGGAGCTGTTTTTT.

The chain links TRBV28 to TRBJ2-5; TRBD2 is a possible D gene (5 bases). CDR1 and CDR2 (germline): MDHEN, SYDVKM. V was trimmed by 6 bases and J by 5 bases, leaving 13 bases between them. There are 13 residues in the CDR3. CDR3 DNA sequence: TGTGCCAGCAGATACCCAACGGGGGAGACCCAGTACTTC. Its translation is CASRYPTGETQYF. Together with reference TRBV28 and TRBJ2-5, the CDR3 gives the full variable domain: DVKVTQSSRYLVKRTGEKVFLECVQDMDHENMFWYRQDPGLGLRLIYFSYDVKMKEKGDIPEGYSVSREKKERFSLILESASTNQTSMYLCASRYPTGETQYFGPGTRLLVL.

This chain links TRBV19 with TRBJ2-5; D possibly corresponds to TRBD2 (5 bases). With 5 bases removed from V and 5 bases from J, the gap between germline ends came to 18 bases. Germline assignment: CDR1 LNHDA and CDR2 SQIVND (reference sequence). There are 15 residues in the CDR3. The CDR3 DNA reads as TGTGCCAGTAGTTCCTCCGGGTCGAGGGTGGAGACCCAGTACTTC. Amino acid sequence: CASSSSGSRVETQYF.

The DNA of the CDR3 is TGTGCAAGTCGCATGGAATTGAACACTGAAGCTTTCTTT. Translation gives CASRMELNTEAFF. The chain joins TRBV12-2 to TRBJ1-1. TRBV12-2 has pseudogene status. CDR3 length: 13 amino acids.

The chain combines TRBV27 with TRBJ2-3; D remains ambiguous. The V and J ends lost 4 bases and 0 bases respectively, with 8 bases between them. Germline V gene data show CDR1 as MNHEY and CDR2 as SMNVEV (reference sequence). CDR3 length: 14 amino acids. The CDR3 DNA follows: TGTGCCAGCAGTTGGTCTCATAGCACAGATACGCAGTATTTT. This translates into CASSWSHSTDTQYF.

The V call is TRBV19, the J call TRBJ2-3; TRBD2 agrees at 11 bases. Germline V gene data show CDR1 as LNHDA and CDR2 as SQIVND (reference sequence). This CDR3 has 18 residues. V shed 1 base, J shed 1 base, and the junction held 7 bases outside the gene matches. CDR3 DNA sequence: TGTGCCAGTAGTATAGGGGGACTAGCGGAAGTTCGCACAGATACGCAGTATTTT. Translation gives CASSIGGLAEVRTDTQYF.

This chain joins TRBV5-1 and TRBJ2-7; TRBD2 matches at 9 bases. V dropped 2 bases and J dropped 3; count of bases not matched to a gene: 3. This CDR3 contains 14 residues. The germline gives CDR1 SGHRS, CDR2 YFSETQ. In DNA form, the CDR3 reads TGCGCCAGCAGCTTCATTAGCGGGAGCTACGAGCAGTACTTC. Protein: CASSFISGSYEQYF.

V gene TRBV10-1 combines with J gene TRBJ1-2, with TRBD1 identical over 9 bases. From germline, CDR1 is WNHNN and CDR2 SYGVQD (reference sequence). This CDR3 contains 22 residues. V shed 8 bases and J 1 base; nucleotides not matched to a gene: 29. Here the CDR3 DNA reads TGCGCCAGCCCTCAGGGCCCATCGGACAGGGGCAAAGGAACGGGGCTTAACTATGGCTACACCTTC. Its protein product is CASPQGPSDRGKGTGLNYGYTF.

This chain connects TRBV7-9 to TRBJ1-3; TRBD1 matches at 12 bases. The CDR3 length is 16 residues. J was trimmed by 7 bases and V by 5 bases; bases with no gene match: 9. Germline CDR1 and CDR2: SEHNR and FQNEAQ (reference sequence). CDR3 amino acids: CASSRTSGQGANTIYF. CDR3 DNA: TGTGCCAGCAGCCGAACATCGGGACAGGGGGCGAACACCATATATTTT.

The chain joins TRBV6-1 to TRBJ2-3; 13 bases match TRBD2. This CDR3 is built from 15 residues. Germline CDR1 reads MNHNS; CDR2 reads SASEGT. Unmatched junction bases numbered 1, after V lost 4 bases and J lost 3 bases. The CDR3 region has the DNA TGTGCCAGCAGTGTACTAGCGGGAGGGACAGATACGCAGTATTTT. This sequence encodes CASSVLAGGTDTQYF.

Written as DNA, the CDR3 is TGTGCCAGCTCACCAACCGGGACTAGCGGCCTCGAGCAGTACTTC. It yields the protein CASSPTGTSGLEQYF. V gene TRBV18 combines with J gene TRBJ2-7; 11 bases are shared with TRBD2. There are 15 residues in the CDR3. Germline V lookup: CDR1 KGHSH, CDR2 LQKENI. J lost 6 bases, V lost 2 bases, and 6 bases had no gene match.

The chain links TRBV5-1 to TRBJ2-3; TRBD1 is a possible D gene (6 bases). Germline lookup yields CDR1 SGHRS and CDR2 YFSETQ. The length of the CDR3 is 18 residues. Between the trimmed V and J ends, which lost 0 bases and 4 bases, there was a span of 21 bases. The CDR3 DNA follows: TGCGCCAGCAGCTTGGCGGGTTGGGCAGGGGCTGGCTCAGATACGCAGTATTTT. This encodes CASSLAGWAGAGSDTQYF.

This chain connects TRBV14 to TRBJ2-6; 8 bases line up with TRBD1. The CDR3 has 15 amino acids. Losses at the gene ends were 4 bases for V and 5 bases for J; bases not matched to a gene: 4. CDR1 is SGHDN and CDR2 is FVKESK in the germline V gene. The chain's CDR3 is CASSRRQGWANVLTF. The CDR3 region has the DNA TGTGCCAGCAGCCGACGACAGGGGTGGGCCAACGTCCTGACTTTC.

The chain carries TRBV25-1 and TRBJ2-5; D is possibly TRBD1 or TRBD2 (6 bases each). Trimming cost V 5 bases and J 3 bases, with 16 bases left between them. This CDR3 is 15 amino acids long. Germline-derived CDR1 and CDR2 are MGHDK and SYGVNS. This CDR3 reads CASSPWGREKETQYF. CDR3 in DNA: TGTGCCAGCAGTCCCTGGGGGCGGGAAAAAGAGACCCAGTACTTC. Full variable domain (remainder filled in from reference TRBV25-1 and TRBJ2-5): EADIYQTPRYLVIGTGKKITLECSQTMGHDKMYWYQQDPGMELHLIHYSYGVNSTEKGDLSSESTVSRIRTEHFPLTLESARPSHTSQYLCASSPWGREKETQYFGPGTRLLVL.

J is TRBJ2-1 and V is TRBV9, with 7 bases lining up with TRBD1. CDR1 and CDR2 (germline): SGDLS, YYNGEE. With 3 bases clipped from V and 0 bases from J, the junction kept 12 bases outside the gene matches. The CDR3 is 18 amino acids. CDR3 sequence reads: CASSGKGQLVSSYNEQFF. For the CDR3, the DNA is TGTGCCAGCAGCGGAAAGGGACAGTTAGTAAGCTCCTACAATGAGCAGTTCTTC.

This rearrangement joins TRBV28 to TRBJ2-7; D might be TRBD2 (5 bases). V was shortened by 2 bases and J by 7 bases, with 9 bases between the two germline ends. In germline, CDR1 is MDHEN, CDR2 SYDVKM. The CDR3 sequence is 12 residues long. CDR3 DNA: TGTGCCAGCAGTTTAGTAGCGAAAGAGCAGTACTTC. This codes for CASSLVAKEQYF.

V is TRBV11-2 and J is TRBJ2-7, with TRBD1 as a possible D gene (6 bases). CDR1 and CDR2 from the germline V gene are SGHAT and FQNNGV. The CDR3 sequence is 13 residues long. The ends were cut back, 2 bases at V and 3 bases at J, with 8 bases in the middle. CDR3 residues: CASSLSRGYEQYF. The CDR3 DNA follows: TGTGCCAGCAGCTTATCCAGGGGCTACGAGCAGTACTTC. The full variable domain, its missing parts supplied by reference TRBV11-2 and TRBJ2-7, is EAGVAQSPRYKIIEKRQSVAFWCNPISGHATLYWYQQILGQGPKLLIQFQNNGVVDDSQLPKDRFSAERLKGVDSTLKIQPAKLEDSAVYLCASSLSRGYEQYFGPGTRLTVT.

The chain uses TRBV4-1 and TRBJ1-1; D uncertain. The CDR3 runs 16 residues. V lost 0 bases and J 0 bases, leaving 11 bases between the germline ends. The germline V gene has CDR1 MGHRA and CDR2 YSYEKL. CDR3 in DNA: TGCGCCAGCAGCCAAGAATTAACTGCGGTGAACACTGAAGCTTTCTTT. Translated: CASSQELTAVNTEAFF.

The V call is TRBV5-4, the J call TRBJ2-3; no clear D gene. V was pared by 0 bases and J by 0 bases, with 8 bases between. CDR3 length: 15 residues. The germline gives CDR1 SGHNT, CDR2 YYREEE (reference sequence). CDR3 loop: CASSLEHRSTDTQYF. The CDR3 DNA sequence: TGTGCCAGCAGCTTGGAGCACAGAAGCACAGATACGCAGTATTTT.

The V and J genes are TRBV4-3 and TRBJ2-1; TRBD2 matches 10 bases. Germline lookup yields CDR1 LGHNA and CDR2 YSLEER. J lost 9 bases, V lost 5 bases, and 7 bases had no gene match. The CDR3 length is 14 residues. CDR3 residues: CASSSLAGAGEQFF. The CDR3 DNA sequence: TGCGCCAGCAGCAGTCTAGCGGGAGCGGGTGAGCAGTTCTTC.

J is TRBJ1-1 and V is TRBV2; D possibly corresponds to TRBD1 (6 bases). Trimming left V 7 bases short and J 1 base short, with 19 bases between. The CDR3 covers 16 residues. Per germline, CDR1 SNHLY and CDR2 FYNNEI. CDR3 sequence: CASTPPSGAWNTEAFF. CDR3 in DNA: TGTGCCAGCACCCCACCCTCGGGGGCTTGGAACACTGAAGCTTTCTTT.

J is TRBJ2-5 and V is TRBV7-9; unclear D gene. The CDR3 is 16 residues long. Trimming took 5 bases from V and 0 from J, leaving 16 bases between them. The germline gives CDR1 SEHNR, CDR2 FQNEAQ (reference sequence). The CDR3 bases are TGTGCCAGCAGCCTCTGGGGTGGGGTTTACCAAGAGACCCAGTACTTC. This codes for CASSLWGGVYQETQYF.

The chain uses TRBV5-1 and TRBJ1-1; D is uncertain. This CDR3 has 13 amino acids. With 6 bases removed from V and 5 bases from J, the gap between germline ends came to 14 bases. Germline CDR1 reads SGHRS; CDR2 reads YFSETQ. CDR3 loop: CASTGRVGTEAFF. The CDR3 nucleotides read TGCGCCAGCACCGGGAGGGTGGGTACTGAAGCTTTCTTT. Together with reference TRBV5-1 and TRBJ1-1, the CDR3 gives the full variable domain: KAGVTQTPRYLIKTRGQQVTLSCSPISGHRSVSWYQQTPGQGLQFLFEYFSETQRNKGNFPGRFSGRQFSNSRSEMNVSTLELGDSALYLCASTGRVGTEAFFGQGTRLTVV.

This clone was seen only once. The gene calls are TRBV11-3 and TRBJ2-2, with D uncertain. Trimming removed 5 bases from V and 1 base from J, with 11 bases in between. Germline CDR1 and CDR2: SGHNT and YENEEA. The CDR3 has 15 residues. CDR3 nucleotide sequence: TGTGCCAGCAGCCCAGCACCGCTGAACACCGGGGAGCTGTTTTTT. Translated: CASSPAPLNTGELFF.

The chain couples TRBV5-8 to TRBJ1-1; 11 nucleotides match TRBD1. Germline V gene data show CDR1 as SGHTS and CDR2 as YDEGEE. The J segment lost 4 bases and the V segment lost 0 bases, leaving 2 bases of the junction unmatched. The CDR3 runs 15 residues. The CDR3 sequence is CASSLVGTGGTEAFF. As DNA, the CDR3 is TGTGCCAGCAGCTTGGTCGGGACAGGGGGCACTGAAGCTTTCTTT.

For this clone: The same CDR3 can be traced to other DNA sequences in this sample. The rearrangement joins TRBV7-9 to TRBJ2-2; D is undetermined. Germline V CDR1 and CDR2: SEHNR, FQNEAQ (reference sequence). V dropped 3 bases and J dropped 2 bases, with 7 bases sitting between them. The CDR3 spans 14 residues. CDR3 protein: CASSLRLNTGELFF. CDR3 DNA sequence: TGTGCCAGCAGCTTGCGACTTAACACCGGGGAGCTGTTTTTT.

J is TRBJ2-3 and V is TRBV4-3; unclear D gene. V lost 4 bases and J lost 1, with 12 bases in between. Germline V gives CDR1 LGHNA, CDR2 YSLEER. CDR3 size: 15 residues. The CDR3: CASSPSQARTDTQYF. CDR3 bases: TGCGCCAGCAGCCCCTCCCAGGCCCGCACAGATACGCAGTATTTT.

The genes are TRBV7-2 and TRBJ1-2, with 7 bases matching TRBD1. Germline-derived CDR1 and CDR2 are SGHTA and FQGNSA. This CDR3 region has 14 residues. With V trimmed by 5 bases and J by 7 bases, 10 bases remained unmatched. In nucleotides, the CDR3 is TGTGCCAGCAGCGCCCAGGGGGAGGTGGGTGGCTACACCTTC. Its protein is CASSAQGEVGGYTF. Looking up the rest from reference TRBV7-2 and TRBJ1-2 gives the full variable domain: GAGVSQSPSNKVTEKGKDVELRCDPISGHTALYWYRQSLGQGLEFLIYFQGNSAPDKSGLPSDRFSAERTGGSVSTLTIQRTQQEDSAVYLCASSAQGEVGGYTFGSGTRLTVV.